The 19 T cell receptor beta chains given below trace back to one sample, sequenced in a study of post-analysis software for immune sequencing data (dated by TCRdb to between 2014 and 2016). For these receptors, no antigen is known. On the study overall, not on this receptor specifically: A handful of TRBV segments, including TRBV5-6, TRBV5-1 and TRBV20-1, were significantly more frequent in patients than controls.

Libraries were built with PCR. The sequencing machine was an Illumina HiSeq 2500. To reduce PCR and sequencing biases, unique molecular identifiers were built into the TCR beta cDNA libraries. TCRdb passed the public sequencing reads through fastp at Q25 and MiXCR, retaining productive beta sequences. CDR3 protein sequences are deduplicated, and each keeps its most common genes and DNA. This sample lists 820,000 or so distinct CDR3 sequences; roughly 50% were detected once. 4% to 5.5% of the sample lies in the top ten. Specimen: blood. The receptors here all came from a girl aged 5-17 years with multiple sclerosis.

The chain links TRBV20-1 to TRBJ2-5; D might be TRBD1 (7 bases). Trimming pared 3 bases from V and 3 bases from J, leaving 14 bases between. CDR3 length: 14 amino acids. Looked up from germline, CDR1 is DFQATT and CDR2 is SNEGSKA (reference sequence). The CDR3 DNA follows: TGCAGTGCTAGGACCCCCAGGGGGGAAGAGACCCAGTACTTC. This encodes CSARTPRGEETQYF.

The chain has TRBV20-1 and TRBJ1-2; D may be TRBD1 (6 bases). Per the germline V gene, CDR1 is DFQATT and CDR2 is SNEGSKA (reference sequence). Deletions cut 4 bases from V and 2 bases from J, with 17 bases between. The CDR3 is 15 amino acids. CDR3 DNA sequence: TGCAGTGCTACGCGTGACGGGGGCCCCAACTATGGCTACACCTTC. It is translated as CSATRDGGPNYGYTF.

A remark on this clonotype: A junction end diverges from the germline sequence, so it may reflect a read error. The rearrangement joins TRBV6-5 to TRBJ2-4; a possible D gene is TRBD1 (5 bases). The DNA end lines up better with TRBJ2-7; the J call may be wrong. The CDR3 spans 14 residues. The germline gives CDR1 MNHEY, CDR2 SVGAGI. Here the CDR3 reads CASRPVDRYYEQYF. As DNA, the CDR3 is TGTGCTAGCAGGCCCGTCGACAGATACTACGAGCAGTACTTC.

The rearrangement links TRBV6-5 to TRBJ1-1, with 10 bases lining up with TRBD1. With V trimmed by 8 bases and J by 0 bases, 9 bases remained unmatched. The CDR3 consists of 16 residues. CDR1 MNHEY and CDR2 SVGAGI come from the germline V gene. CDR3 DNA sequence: TGTGCCAGCGTTAATAGACAGGGGGCCATGAACACTGAAGCTTTCTTT. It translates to CASVNRQGAMNTEAFF.

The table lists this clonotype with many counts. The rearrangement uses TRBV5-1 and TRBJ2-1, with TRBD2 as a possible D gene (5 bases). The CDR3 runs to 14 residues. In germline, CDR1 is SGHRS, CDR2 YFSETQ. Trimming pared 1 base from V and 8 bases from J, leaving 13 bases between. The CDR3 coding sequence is TGCGCCAGCAGCTTGATAGCGCCCATAGATGAGCAGTTCTTC. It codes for CASSLIAPIDEQFF. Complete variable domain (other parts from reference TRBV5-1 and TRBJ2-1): KAGVTQTPRYLIKTRGQQVTLSCSPISGHRSVSWYQQTPGQGLQFLFEYFSETQRNKGNFPGRFSGRQFSNSRSEMNVSTLELGDSALYLCASSLIAPIDEQFFGPGTRLTVL.

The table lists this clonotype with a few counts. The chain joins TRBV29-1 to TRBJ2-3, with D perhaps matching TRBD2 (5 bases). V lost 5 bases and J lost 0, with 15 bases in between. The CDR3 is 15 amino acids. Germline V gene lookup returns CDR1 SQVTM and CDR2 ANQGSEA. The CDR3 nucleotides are TGCAGCGTTATCCCTAGCAGCCTCAGCACAGATACGCAGTATTTT. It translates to CSVIPSSLSTDTQYF.

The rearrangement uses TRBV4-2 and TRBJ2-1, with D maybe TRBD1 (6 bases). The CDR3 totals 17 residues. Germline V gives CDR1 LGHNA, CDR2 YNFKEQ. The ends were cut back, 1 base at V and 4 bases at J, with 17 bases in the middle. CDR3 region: CASSQGLAGGMYNEQFF. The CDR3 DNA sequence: TGTGCCAGCAGCCAAGGTCTGGCTGGGGGCATGTACAATGAGCAGTTCTTC.

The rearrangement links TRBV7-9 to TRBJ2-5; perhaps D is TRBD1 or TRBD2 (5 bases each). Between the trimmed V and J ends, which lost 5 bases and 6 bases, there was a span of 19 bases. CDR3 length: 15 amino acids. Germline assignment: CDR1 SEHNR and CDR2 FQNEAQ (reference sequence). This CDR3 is CASSPPGAGIQTQYF. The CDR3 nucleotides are TGTGCCAGCAGCCCACCTGGGGCCGGGATCCAGACCCAGTACTTC.

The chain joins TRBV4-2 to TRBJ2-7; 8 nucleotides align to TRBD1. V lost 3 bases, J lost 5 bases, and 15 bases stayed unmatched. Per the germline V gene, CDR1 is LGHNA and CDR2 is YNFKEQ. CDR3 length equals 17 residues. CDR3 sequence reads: CASSQYSGTGFKDEQYF. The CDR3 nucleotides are TGTGCCAGCAGCCAGTATTCCGGGACAGGTTTTAAGGACGAGCAGTACTTC.

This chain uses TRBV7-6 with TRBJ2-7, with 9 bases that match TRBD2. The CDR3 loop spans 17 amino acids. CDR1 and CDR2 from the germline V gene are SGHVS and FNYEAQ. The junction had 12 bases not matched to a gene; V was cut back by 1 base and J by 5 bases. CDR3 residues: CASSLVGREGLNNEQYF. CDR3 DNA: TGTGCCAGCAGCTTAGTCGGGCGGGAGGGCCTCAATAACGAGCAGTACTTC.

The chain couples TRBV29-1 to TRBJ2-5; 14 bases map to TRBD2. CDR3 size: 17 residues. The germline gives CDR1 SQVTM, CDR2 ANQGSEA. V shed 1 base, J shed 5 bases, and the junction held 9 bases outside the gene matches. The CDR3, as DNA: TGCAGCGTTGAAGGTGGACTAGCGGGAGGATCGCACGAGACCCAGTACTTC. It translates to CSVEGGLAGGSHETQYF.

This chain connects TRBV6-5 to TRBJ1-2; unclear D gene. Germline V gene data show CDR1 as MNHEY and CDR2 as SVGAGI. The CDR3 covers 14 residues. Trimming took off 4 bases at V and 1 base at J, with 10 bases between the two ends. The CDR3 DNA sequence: TGTGCCAGCAGTTGGCTAGGCGTTAACTATGGCTACACCTTC. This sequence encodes CASSWLGVNYGYTF.

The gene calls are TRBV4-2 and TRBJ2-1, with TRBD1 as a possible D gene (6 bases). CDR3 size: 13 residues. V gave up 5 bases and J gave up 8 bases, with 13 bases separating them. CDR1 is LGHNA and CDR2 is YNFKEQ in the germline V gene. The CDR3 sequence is CASSRFGGDEQFF. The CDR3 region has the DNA TGTGCCAGCAGCAGATTTGGGGGCGATGAGCAGTTCTTC.

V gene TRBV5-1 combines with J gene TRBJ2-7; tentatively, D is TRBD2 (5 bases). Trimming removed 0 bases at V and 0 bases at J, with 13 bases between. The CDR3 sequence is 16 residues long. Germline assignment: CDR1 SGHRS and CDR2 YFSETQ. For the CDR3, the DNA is TGCGCCAGCAGCTTGGGGCAAGCGGTAAGCTCCTACGAGCAGTACTTC. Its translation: CASSLGQAVSSYEQYF.

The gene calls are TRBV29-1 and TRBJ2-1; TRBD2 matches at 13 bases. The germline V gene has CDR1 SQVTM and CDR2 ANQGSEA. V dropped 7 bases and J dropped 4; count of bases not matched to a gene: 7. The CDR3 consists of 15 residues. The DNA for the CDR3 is TGCAGCGGAAGACTAGCGGGGGGTCCGTACAATGAGCAGTTCTTC. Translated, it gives CSGRLAGGPYNEQFF.

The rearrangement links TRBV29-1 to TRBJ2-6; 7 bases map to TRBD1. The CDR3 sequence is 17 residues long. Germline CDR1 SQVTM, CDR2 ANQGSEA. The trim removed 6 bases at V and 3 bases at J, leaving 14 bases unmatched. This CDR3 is CSVVDRVHSGGANVLTF. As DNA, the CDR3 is TGCAGCGTAGTAGACAGGGTGCATTCGGGTGGGGCCAACGTCCTGACTTTC.

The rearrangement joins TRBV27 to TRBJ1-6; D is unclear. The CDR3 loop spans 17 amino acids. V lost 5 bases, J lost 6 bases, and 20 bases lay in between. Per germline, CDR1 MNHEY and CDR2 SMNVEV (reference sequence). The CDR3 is CASSLTTRHPTNSPLHF. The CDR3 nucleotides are TGTGCCAGCAGTCTGACAACCCGCCACCCGACTAATTCACCCCTCCACTTT.

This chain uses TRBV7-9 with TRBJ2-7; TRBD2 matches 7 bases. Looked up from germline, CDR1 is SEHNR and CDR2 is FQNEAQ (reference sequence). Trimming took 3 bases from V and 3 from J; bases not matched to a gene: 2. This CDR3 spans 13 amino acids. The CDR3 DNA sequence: TGTGCCAGCAGCTTCGGACTAGGCTACGAGCAGTACTTC. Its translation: CASSFGLGYEQYF.

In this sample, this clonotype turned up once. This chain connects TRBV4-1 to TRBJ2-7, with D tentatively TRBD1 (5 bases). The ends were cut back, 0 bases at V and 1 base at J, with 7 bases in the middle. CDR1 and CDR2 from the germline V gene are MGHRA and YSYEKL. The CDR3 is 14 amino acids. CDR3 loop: CASSQEHRSYEQYF. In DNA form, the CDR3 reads TGCGCCAGCAGCCAAGAGCACAGGTCCTACGAGCAGTACTTC.